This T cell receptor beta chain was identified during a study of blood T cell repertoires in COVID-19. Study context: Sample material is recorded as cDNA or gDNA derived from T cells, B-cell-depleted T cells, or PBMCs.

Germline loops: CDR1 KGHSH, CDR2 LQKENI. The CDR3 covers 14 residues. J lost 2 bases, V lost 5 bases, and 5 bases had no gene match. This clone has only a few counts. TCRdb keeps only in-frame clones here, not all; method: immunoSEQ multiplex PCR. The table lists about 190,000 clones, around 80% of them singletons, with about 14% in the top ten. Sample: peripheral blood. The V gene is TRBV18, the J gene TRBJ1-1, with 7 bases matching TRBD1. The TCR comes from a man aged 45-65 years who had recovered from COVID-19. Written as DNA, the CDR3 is TGTGCCAGCTCAGCTGGACAGGATAACACTGAAGCTTTCTTT. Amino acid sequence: CASSAGQDNTEAFF.